The source of this T cell receptor (beta chain) is a study of early stage breast cancer tumors. About the research overall: The ER+/PR+/HER2- tumors included roughly eight ductal and a few lobular carcinomas.

Whole-study findings and limits: Blood repertoires resembled normal breast more than tumor. Tumors had roughly 2.4-fold higher T cell density and higher clonality than adjacent normal breast tissue. Unsorted bulk genomic DNA sequencing lacked pairing and functional marker data.

This CDR3 comprises 13 residues. V lost 2 bases to trimming and J lost 5 bases, with 9 bases between them. Germline V gives CDR1 MNHEY, CDR2 SVGAGI. About this clone itself: Antigen: not known.

Here immunoSEQ multiplex PCR was the method, and the copy in TCRdb shows in-frame clones only, minus some. The repertoire holds tens of thousands of clones, with about 80% as singletons. Source material: blood. The chain is built from TRBV6-5 and TRBJ2-5; tentatively, D is TRBD1 (5 bases). This receptor was identified in a person between 30 and 45 years old with breast cancer. This CDR3 reads CASSYGRAETQYF. The CDR3 DNA is TGTGCCAGCAGTTACGGCAGGGCCGAGACCCAGTACTTC.